A single sample gave rise to the 9 T cell receptor beta chains below, sequenced in a study of shared T cell receptors in the human thymus. Data came from immunoSEQ multiplex PCR; TCRdb stores just in-frame clones and leaves some out. The table has some 700,000 clones, 75% to 90% seen once. The sample also formed part of further work on human thymus T cells.

What was sequenced was thymocytes. Every receptor here comes from a girl under three years old with a congenital heart defect.

The chain carries TRBV5-8 and TRBJ2-1; no clear D. V dropped 1 base and J dropped 3 bases, with 26 bases sitting between them. Germline V gene lookup returns CDR1 SGHTS and CDR2 YDEGEE. This CDR3 is built from 20 residues. For the CDR3, the DNA is TGTGCCAGCAGCTTGAACCCTTTTACCCCTACCCCCCGCTGCTACAATGAGCAGTTCTTC. Translating it yields CASSLNPFTPTPRCYNEQFF.

This chain joins TRBV4-1 and TRBJ1-5, with no clear D. With 4 bases removed from V and 2 bases from J, the gap between germline ends came to 15 bases. The CDR3 contains 16 residues. CDR1 and CDR2 from the germline V gene are MGHRA and YSYEKL. CDR3 DNA: TGCGCCAGCAGCCGCTGGCCTCTGAAAGGCAATCAGCCCCAGCATTTT. Its protein product is CASSRWPLKGNQPQHF.

The V gene is TRBV5-4, the J gene TRBJ1-1, with D perhaps matching TRBD1 (5 bases). V was clipped by 4 bases and J by 0 bases, with 16 bases between them. There are 16 residues in the CDR3. CDR1 and CDR2 from the germline V gene are SGHNT and YYREEE (reference sequence). CDR3 nucleotide sequence: TGTGCCAGCAGCCATACTCTTCAGGGCATGAACACTGAAGCTTTCTTT. This sequence encodes CASSHTLQGMNTEAFF.

This chain links TRBV5-5 with TRBJ1-3, with D uncertain. The CDR3 has 19 residues. The V gene lost 0 bases and the J gene lost 0 bases, with 19 bases spanning the gap. CDR1 SGHKS and CDR2 YYEKEE come from the germline V gene (reference sequence). The CDR3 bases are TGTGCCAGCAGCTTGGCCGATAATAAGCGGAACCCCTCTGGAAACACCATATATTTT. Amino acid sequence: CASSLADNKRNPSGNTIYF.

This clone appeared a single time. V gene TRBV2 combines with J gene TRBJ1-2, with D hard to call. CDR1 is SNHLY, CDR2 FYNNEI, per germline. Trimming shortened V by 8 bases and J by 2 bases, and 3 bases separated the two germline ends. CDR3 length equals 10 residues. CDR3 loop: CASLNYGYTF. CDR3 nucleotide sequence: TGTGCCAGCCTCAACTATGGCTACACCTTC.

V gene TRBV5-1 combines with J gene TRBJ2-3, with D possibly being TRBD2 (7 bases). The germline V and J ends were trimmed by 1 base and 5 bases, with 26 bases remaining between them. Germline loops: CDR1 SGHRS, CDR2 YFSETQ. This CDR3 has 19 residues. In DNA, the CDR3 is TGCGCCAGCAGCTTGTCTCTGAATAGTATTCGGGGGGCCGAAGATACGCAGTATTTT. It is translated as CASSLSLNSIRGAEDTQYF.

The chain recombines TRBV19 with TRBJ1-1; 8 nucleotides align to TRBD1. The V gene's germline CDR1 is LNHDA and CDR2 SQIVND (reference sequence). The CDR3 consists of 15 residues. V shed 6 bases and J 4 bases; nucleotides not matched to a gene: 10. The CDR3 loop reads CASRPNRGAGTEAFF. CDR3 DNA: TGTGCCAGTAGACCGAACAGGGGGGCAGGCACTGAAGCTTTCTTT. Full variable domain (rest looked up from reference TRBV19 and TRBJ1-1): DGGITQSPKYLFRKEGQNVTLSCEQNLNHDAMYWYRQDPGQGLRLIYYSQIVNDFQKGDIAEGYSVSREKKESFPLTVTSAQKNPTAFYLCASRPNRGAGTEAFFGQGTRLTVV.

The chain recombines TRBV6-5 with TRBJ1-2; the match to TRBD1 covers 8 bases. Germline V gene sequence: CDR1 MNHEY, CDR2 SVGAGI. The CDR3 has 12 residues. V gave up 4 bases and J gave up 12 bases; unmatched junction bases: 7. As DNA, the CDR3 is TGTGCCAGCAGTTCCGGGACAGGTTGGGACACCTTC. Protein: CASSSGTGWDTF.

The chain uses TRBV5-8 and TRBJ2-3; a possible D gene is TRBD2 (5 bases). V lost 4 bases and J 6 bases, leaving 18 bases between the germline ends. There are 15 residues in the CDR3. Germline CDR1 and CDR2: SGHTS and YDEGEE. For the CDR3, the DNA is TGTGCCAGCAGCACTAGACCCCTAAAAGGGGATACGCAGTATTTT. It is translated as CASSTRPLKGDTQYF.